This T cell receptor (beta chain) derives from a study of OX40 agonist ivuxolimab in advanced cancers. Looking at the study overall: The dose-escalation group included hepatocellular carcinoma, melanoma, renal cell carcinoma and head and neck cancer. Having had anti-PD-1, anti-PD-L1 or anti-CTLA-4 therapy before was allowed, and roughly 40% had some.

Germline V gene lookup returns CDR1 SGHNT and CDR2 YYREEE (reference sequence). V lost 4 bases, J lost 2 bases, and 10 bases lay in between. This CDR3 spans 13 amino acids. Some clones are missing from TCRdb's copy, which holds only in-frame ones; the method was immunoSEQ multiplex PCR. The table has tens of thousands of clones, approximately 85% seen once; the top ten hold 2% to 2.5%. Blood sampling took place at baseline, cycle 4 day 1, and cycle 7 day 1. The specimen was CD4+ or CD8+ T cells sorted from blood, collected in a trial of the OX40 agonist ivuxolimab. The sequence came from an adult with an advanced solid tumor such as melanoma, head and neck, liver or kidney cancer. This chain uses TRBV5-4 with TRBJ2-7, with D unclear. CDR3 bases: TGTGCCAGCAGCCCCGGACGGGCCTACGAGCAGTACTTC. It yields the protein CASSPGRAYEQYF.